Listed below are T cell receptor beta chains from one sample, sequenced in a study of OX40 agonist ivuxolimab in advanced cancers. Profiling relied on immunoSEQ multiplex PCR, and the TCRdb table lists in-frame clones only, not all of them. The sample consists of about 83,000 clones, roughly 88% of them appearing once. Sample: CD4+ or CD8+ T cells sorted from blood, taken in a trial of the OX40 agonist ivuxolimab. All receptors derive from an adult with an advanced solid tumor such as melanoma, head and neck, liver or kidney cancer. Each CDR3 is given with its conserved first and last residue. Fields, in order: D gene, clone size, J gene, V gene, CDR3 protein, CDR3 DNA. D genes are given only for firm matches. The size field is filled for only some rows; it gives once, few, many or a size class.

TRBD1,NA,TRBJ1-1,TRBV18,CASSSTDRESEAFF,TGTGCCAGCTCATCTACAGACAGGGAATCTGAAGCTTTCTTT
TRBD1,few,TRBJ1-2,TRBV5-4,CASSVDRGRGGYTF,TGTGCCAGCAGCGTGGACAGGGGGCGGGGTGGCTACACCTTC
NA,NA,TRBJ1-4,TRBV7-2,CASSLVSGTYEKLFF,TGTGCCAGCAGCTTAGTCTCCGGGACATATGAAAAACTGTTTTTT
TRBD1,once,TRBJ1-2,TRBV29-1,CSVEHPQGAGGYTF,TGCAGCGTTGAACACCCACAGGGGGCAGGGGGCTACACCTTC
NA,NA,TRBJ1-2,TRBV4-3,CASSQDWHADYGYTF,TGCGCCAGCAGCCAAGATTGGCATGCGGACTATGGCTACACCTTC
NA,NA,TRBJ1-5,TRBV5-8,CASSQRDWGNQPQHF,TGTGCCAGCAGCCAACGTGACTGGGGCAATCAGCCCCAGCATTTT
NA,NA,TRBJ2-3,TRBV7-6,CASSFRGGAITPDTQYF,TGTGCCAGCAGCTTTAGAGGGGGGGCCATAACCCCGGATACGCAGTATTTT
NA,NA,TRBJ2-2,TRBV7-2,CASIQRGDNTGELFF,TGTGCCAGCATCCAGAGGGGGGACAACACCGGGGAGCTGTTTTTT
NA,NA,TRBJ2-7,TRBV6-5,CASSYLRGASYEQYF,TGCGCCAGCAGTTACCTGCGGGGTGCATCGTACGAGCAGTACTTC
TRBD2,NA,TRBJ2-1,TRBV18,CASSHGRGNNEQFF,TGTGCCAGCTCACACGGGAGGGGGAACAATGAGCAGTTCTTC
NA,few,TRBJ1-1,TRBV10-2,CASSEFTVNTEAFF,TGCGCCAGCAGTGAGTTTACAGTGAACACTGAAGCTTTCTTT
NA,NA,TRBJ1-2,TRBV5-4,CASSLGLGYTF,TGTGCCAGCAGCTTGGGTCTAGGCTACACCTTC
NA,NA,TRBJ1-2,TRBV6-1,CASRSEGGRGYTF,TGTGCCAGCAGATCCGAGGGGGGGCGAGGCTACACCTTC
TRBD1,NA,TRBJ1-4,TRBV19,CASSAGQGYEKLFF,TGTGCCAGTAGTGCGGGACAGGGATATGAAAAACTGTTTTTT
TRBD1,NA,TRBJ1-2,TRBV11-2,CASSPEEDRGLIGYTF,TGTGCCAGCAGCCCAGAGGAGGACAGGGGGCTGATTGGCTACACCTTC
NA,NA,TRBJ1-4,TRBV5-1,CASSLVGTNEKLFF,TGCGCCAGCAGCTTGGTAGGGACTAATGAAAAACTGTTTTTT
TRBD2,NA,TRBJ2-1,TRBV5-1,CASSVTSGSTNEQFF,TGCGCCAGCAGCGTCACTAGCGGCTCGACGAATGAGCAGTTCTTC
NA,NA,TRBJ2-1,TRBV5-5,CASSLRTEEQFF,TGTGCCAGCAGCCTAAGGACGGAAGAGCAGTTCTTC
NA,NA,TRBJ2-1,TRBV4-2,CASSQVGIGGASYEQFF,TGTGCCAGCAGCCAAGTGGGGATTGGGGGGGCGAGCTATGAGCAGTTCTTC
TRBD1,NA,TRBJ1-1,TRBV7-9,CASSFPRDRGDTEAFF,TGTGCCAGCAGCTTTCCCCGGGACAGGGGGGACACTGAAGCTTTCTTT
TRBD1,NA,TRBJ2-7,TRBV19,CASSIGQGLGLEQYF,TGTGCCAGTAGTATAGGACAGGGCCTCGGATTAGAGCAGTACTTC
TRBD1,few,TRBJ1-3,TRBV10-3,CAIGTGDGNTIYF,TGTGCCATAGGGACAGGGGATGGAAACACCATATATTTT
TRBD2,NA,TRBJ2-2,TRBV11-2,CASSLQSGRYTGELFF,TGTGCCAGCAGCTTACAAAGCGGGAGATACACCGGGGAGCTGTTTTTT
NA,NA,TRBJ1-1,TRBV5-1,CASSPDSQNTEAFF,TGCGCCAGCAGCCCGGACAGTCAGAACACTGAAGCTTTCTTT
NA,NA,TRBJ2-2,TRBV2,CASSEALYSVTGELFF,TGTGCCAGCAGTGAAGCGCTTTATTCAGTCACCGGGGAGCTGTTTTTT
NA,NA,TRBJ2-5,TRBV6-1,CASSELIRAETQYF,TGTGCCAGCAGTGAACTCATCAGGGCAGAGACCCAGTACTTC
NA,NA,TRBJ1-2,TRBV29-1,CSVDRTANYGYTF,TGCAGCGTCGATAGAACCGCTAACTATGGCTACACCTTC
NA,NA,TRBJ2-1,TRBV20-1,CSARDLRKQFF,TGCAGTGCTAGAGATCTGCGGAAGCAGTTCTTC
NA,NA,TRBJ2-3,TRBV11-2,CASSLWTSRTDTQYF,TGTGCCAGCAGCTTGTGGACCTCCCGCACAGATACGCAGTATTTT
NA,once,TRBJ1-2,TRBV30,CAWRVPLGGGYTF,TGTGCCTGGAGGGTCCCTTTGGGGGGCGGCTACACCTTC
TRBD1,NA,TRBJ1-2,TRBV29-1,CSVTQFELEGTAGNYGYTF,TGCAGCGTAACCCAATTCGAGCTTGAAGGGACAGCGGGGAACTATGGCTACACCTTC
NA,few,TRBJ2-5,TRBV27,CASSSILNSFQETQYF,TGTGCCAGCAGTTCTATATTGAACAGCTTCCAAGAGACCCAGTACTTC
NA,NA,TRBJ1-3,TRBV27,CASSFTPILGNTIYF,TGTGCCAGCAGTTTCACCCCAATACTTGGAAACACCATATATTTT
NA,NA,TRBJ2-1,TRBV5-4,CASSLEVNPGYNEQFF,TGTGCCAGCAGCTTGGAGGTAAACCCAGGATACAATGAGCAGTTCTTC
TRBD1,NA,TRBJ2-2,TRBV5-1,CASSLRQGYTGELFF,TGCGCCAGCAGCTTGCGACAGGGATACACCGGGGAGCTGTTTTTT
NA,NA,TRBJ2-7,TRBV5-1,CASSLTGAGYEQYF,TGCGCCAGCAGCTTGACGGGGGCTGGATACGAGCAGTACTTC
NA,NA,TRBJ2-3,TRBV9,CASSVAVGAHSTDTQYF,TGTGCCAGCAGCGTAGCTGTAGGGGCCCATAGCACAGATACGCAGTATTTT
TRBD1,NA,TRBJ1-3,TRBV7-2,CASSLGQGDTIYF,TGTGCCAGCAGCTTGGGACAGGGGGACACCATATATTTT
NA,NA,TRBJ2-2,TRBV9,CASSHFLGVNTGELFF,TGTGCCAGCAGCCACTTCCTGGGGGTGAACACCGGGGAGCTGTTTTTT
TRBD1,NA,TRBJ1-5,TRBV19,CASSPTGDRGVNGYHQPQHF,TGTGCCAGTAGTCCGACTGGGGACAGGGGAGTGAACGGATATCATCAGCCCCAGCATTTT
NA,NA,TRBJ2-1,TRBV2,CASNLLNNEQFF,TGTGCCAGCAACCTTTTAAACAATGAGCAGTTCTTC
TRBD1,NA,TRBJ2-7,TRBV7-8,CASSTSPGQGFEQYF,TGTGCCAGCAGCACGTCCCCGGGACAGGGATTCGAGCAGTACTTC
TRBD1,few,TRBJ1-2,TRBV6-6,CASSYDPRQGQGYTF,TGTGCCAGCAGTTACGACCCCAGGCAGGGACAGGGCTACACCTTC
TRBD2,NA,TRBJ2-5,TRBV9,CASSVGPGAGETQYF,TGTGCCAGCAGCGTTGGTCCGGGAGCGGGGGAGACCCAGTACTTC
NA,NA,TRBJ2-7,TRBV6-5,CASSYSYSSDYEQYF,TGTGCCAGCAGTTACTCCTATTCTAGCGATTACGAGCAGTACTTC
NA,NA,TRBJ2-2,TRBV6-5,CASSLSGPANTGELFF,TGTGCCAGCAGTTTAAGCGGTCCCGCGAACACCGGGGAGCTGTTTTTT